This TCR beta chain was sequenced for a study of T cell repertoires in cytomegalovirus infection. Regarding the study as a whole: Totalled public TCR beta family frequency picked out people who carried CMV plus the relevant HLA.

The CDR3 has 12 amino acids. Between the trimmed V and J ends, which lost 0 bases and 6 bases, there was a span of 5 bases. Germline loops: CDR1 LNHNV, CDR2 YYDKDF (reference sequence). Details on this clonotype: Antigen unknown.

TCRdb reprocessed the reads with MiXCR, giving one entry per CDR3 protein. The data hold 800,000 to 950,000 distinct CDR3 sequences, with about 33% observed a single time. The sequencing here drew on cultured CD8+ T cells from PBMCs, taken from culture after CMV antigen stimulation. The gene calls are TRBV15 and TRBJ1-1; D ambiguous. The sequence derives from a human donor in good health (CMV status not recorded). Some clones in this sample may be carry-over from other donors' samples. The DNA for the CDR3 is TGTGCCACCAGCAGAGATCTGCCTGAAGCTTTCTTT. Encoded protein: CATSRDLPEAFF.